Following are 15 T cell receptor beta chains from one sample sequenced in a study of neurological immune-mediated disorders. TCRdb reanalysed the 5' RACE reads using MiXCR and keeps one entry per CDR3 protein. The sample carries about 62,000 distinct CDR3 sequences, under 5.5% recorded once. The sequenced sample was PBMCs. Receptors originate from a woman between 50 and 59 years old with multiple sclerosis.

This clonotype has ten or more counts. V gene TRBV7-2 combines with J gene TRBJ2-6; no firm D call. V was shortened by 1 base and J by 0 bases, with 7 bases between the two germline ends. There are 16 residues in the CDR3. Germline V gene lookup returns CDR1 SGHTA and CDR2 FQGNSA. Written as DNA, the CDR3 is TGTGCCAGCAGCTTAGTGGCGAGCTCTGGGGCCAACGTCCTGACTTTC. Amino acid sequence: CASSLVASSGANVLTF.

This clonotype was counted ten times or more. V gene TRBV7-3 combines with J gene TRBJ2-1, with D possibly being TRBD1 (5 bases). The V end lost 2 bases, the J end lost 9 bases, and 14 bases lay between the germline ends. The CDR3 has 14 amino acids. The germline V gene encodes CDR1 SGHTA and CDR2 FQGTGA. The chain's CDR3 is CASSLLARDSEQFF. CDR3 coding DNA: TGTGCCAGCAGCTTATTAGCCAGGGATAGTGAGCAGTTCTTC.

This clonotype was recorded many times. The CDR3 nucleotides read TGTGCCAGCAGCTTCGCCAGGGGACCCAACACTGAAGCTTTCTTT. This translates into CASSFARGPNTEAFF. The chain is built from TRBV7-9 and TRBJ1-1; tentatively, D is TRBD1 (6 bases). This CDR3 is 15 amino acids long. Trimming removed 3 bases at V and 2 bases at J, with 13 bases between. Germline V gives CDR1 SEHNR, CDR2 FQNEAQ (reference sequence).

Many counts were recorded for this clonotype. The CDR3 DNA follows: TGCGCCAGCAGACCCACTAGCGGCCTGGGGAATACGCAGTATTTT. This translates into CASRPTSGLGNTQYF. The chain employs TRBV5-1 and TRBJ2-3; the match to TRBD2 covers 8 bases. Germline values: CDR1 SGHRS, CDR2 YFSETQ. The CDR3 consists of 15 residues. V trimming: 5 bases; J trimming: 7 bases; junction bases outside the gene matches: 12.

This clonotype occurred many times. The CDR3 here is CASSLRGAANTEAFF. The CDR3 DNA is TGTGCCAGCAGCTTAAGGGGGGCCGCGAACACTGAAGCTTTCTTT. J is TRBJ1-1 and V is TRBV7-9; D may be TRBD1 (6 bases). Trimming cost V 2 bases and J 1 base, with 11 bases left between them. Germline V CDR1 and CDR2: SEHNR, FQNEAQ (reference sequence). This CDR3 region has 15 residues.

This clonotype was found many times. V and J are TRBV7-9 and TRBJ1-1; D not certain. CDR3 length: 13 amino acids. Germline loops: CDR1 SEHNR, CDR2 FQNEAQ (reference sequence). V was clipped by 1 base and J by 4 bases, with 7 bases between them. CDR3 nucleotides: TGTGCCAGCAGCTTAGTTGCCAGCACTGAAGCTTTCTTT. Protein: CASSLVASTEAFF.

There are many counts of this clonotype. The chain carries TRBV4-3 and TRBJ2-7, with TRBD1 matching 7 bases. Germline lookup yields CDR1 LGHNA and CDR2 YSLEER. The junction had 6 bases not matched to a gene; V was cut back by 0 bases and J by 1 base. The CDR3 is 16 residues long. CDR3 sequence: CASSQEPGQASYEQYF. The DNA of the CDR3 is TGCGCCAGCAGCCAAGAGCCCGGACAGGCTTCCTACGAGCAGTACTTC.

Regarding this clonotype: Germline and junction disagree at one end, which may indicate a read error. The V and J genes are TRBV18 and TRBJ1-6; TRBD1 matches 9 bases. This CDR3 has 17 residues. Germline V gene sequence: CDR1 KGHSH, CDR2 LQKENI. The CDR3 reads CASSRQTGTGFNSPLNF. The CDR3 nucleotides are TGTGCCAGCTCACGACAAACCGGGACAGGGTTTAATTCACCCCTCAACTTT.

In this sample, this clonotype turned up many times. The chain joins TRBV3-1 to TRBJ2-3, with a tentative D call TRBD1 (5 bases). V was clipped by 0 bases and J by 6 bases, with 7 bases between them. CDR3 length equals 13 residues. Looked up from germline, CDR1 is LGHDT and CDR2 is YNNKEL (reference sequence). The CDR3 is CASSQDRQDTQYF. CDR3 bases: TGTGCCAGCAGCCAAGATCGACAGGATACGCAGTATTTT.

This clonotype was detected ten times or more. This chain connects TRBV6-4 to TRBJ2-1; no reliable D call. Germline assignment: CDR1 MRHNA and CDR2 SNTAGT. The CDR3 length is 13 residues. The V end lost 0 bases, the J end lost 10 bases, and 10 bases lay between the germline ends. CDR3 amino acids: CASSDSPQSEQFF. In DNA, the CDR3 is TGTGCCAGCAGTGACTCGCCACAGAGCGAGCAGTTCTTC.

This clonotype has just a few counts. This chain uses TRBV7-3 with TRBJ2-2; TRBD1 aligns across 7 bases. Germline values: CDR1 SGHTA, CDR2 FQGTGA. V lost 0 bases to trimming and J lost 7 bases; unmatched junction nucleotides: 5. The CDR3 runs to 15 residues. In DNA form, the CDR3 reads TGTGCCAGCAGCTTAACGAAGACAGGGTTCGGGGAGCTGTTTTTT. Protein: CASSLTKTGFGELFF.

This clonotype was observed many times. This chain joins TRBV4-3 and TRBJ1-2; 11 bases are shared with TRBD1. The germline gives CDR1 LGHNA, CDR2 YSLEER. The junction had 13 bases not matched to a gene; V was cut back by 0 bases and J by 7 bases. This CDR3 comprises 18 residues. CDR3 DNA sequence: TGCGCCAGCAGCCAAGAGGCCGGGACAGGGGGTATGTTCGGTGGCTACACCTTC. It is translated as CASSQEAGTGGMFGGYTF.

Worth noting for this clonotype: A much larger clone is a single base away; this may be a read error. V and J are TRBV7-9 and TRBJ1-1; D unresolved. Germline CDR1 reads SEHNR; CDR2 reads FQNEAQ (reference sequence). The CDR3 spans 15 residues. The V gene lost 5 bases and the J gene lost 6 bases, with 19 bases spanning the gap. The CDR3 loop is CASSPLPGKGAEAFF. The DNA of the CDR3 is TGTGCCAGCAGCCCGCTACCGGGAAAGGGAGCTGAAGCTTTCTTT.

Notes on this clonotype: The junction shows a germline mismatch at one end, possibly a read error. The V and J genes are TRBV3-1 and TRBJ1-5; 7 positions match TRBD1. The length of the CDR3 is 15 residues. Germline CDR1 LGHDT, CDR2 YNNKEL (reference sequence). Here the CDR3 DNA reads TGTGCCAGCAGCCCCAGTGACAGGGTCAATCAGCCCCAGAATTTT. It yields the protein CASSPSDRVNQPQNF.

This clonotype was seen at least ten times. The J gene is TRBJ2-7, the V gene TRBV9; no definite D call. Germline V CDR1 and CDR2: SGDLS, YYNGEE. The CDR3 sequence is 15 residues long. Trimming removed 4 bases from V and 2 bases from J, with 16 bases in between. For the CDR3, the DNA is TGTGCCAGCAGCCCCCATGTGGGCACCGCCTACGAGCAGTACTTC. Protein: CASSPHVGTAYEQYF.